This is a list of T cell receptor beta chains from one sample in a study of PD-L1 blockade in urothelial cancer. The repertoire was sequenced with immunoSEQ multiplex PCR; TCRdb's copy has only in-frame clones and lacks some. The profile covers roughly 52,000 clones, with approximately 85% appearing a single time and around 9.3% taken by the ten largest. The material was PBMCs, obtained around atezolizumab (anti-PD-L1) treatment. Receptors were obtained from a man between 65 and 85 years old with urothelial cancer. Each CDR3 is given with its conserved first and last residue. D genes are given only for firm matches. Size is stated for part of the rows, as once, few or many counts, or as a class when the clone is expanded.

>once|TRBJ2-2|TRBV28|TRBD1
TGTGCCAGCAGTCTCTACGCCTACAGGGGCACGGGAACCGGGGAGCTGTTTTTT
CASSLYAYRGTGTGELFF
>many|TRBJ2-7|TRBV5-1|TRBD2
TGCGCCAGCAGCTTGGTACTAGCGGGAGGTGATGAGCAGTACTTC
CASSLVLAGGDEQYF
>-|TRBJ1-4|TRBV5-6|TRBD1
TGTGCCAGCAGCCCGGGACAGGGGAATGAAAAACTGTTTTTT
CASSPGQGNEKLFF
>-|TRBJ1-1|TRBV5-1|-
TGCGCCAGCAGCTCTCCCTCGGAGCAGACAGCTTTCTTT
CASSSPSEQTAFF
>once|TRBJ2-1|TRBV21-1|-
TGTGCCAGCACCCTGGACAGGCGTCCCTTAAGCTCCTACAATGAGCAGTTCTTC
CASTLDRRPLSSYNEQFF
>-|TRBJ2-1|TRBV4-1|-
TGCGCCAGCAGCTCCCCGGGACTGACTGTGAATGAGCAGTTCTTC
CASSSPGLTVNEQFF
>once|TRBJ1-1|TRBV28|TRBD1
TGTGCCAGCACGCGTACAGGGGAGAACACTGAAGCTTTCTTT
CASTRTGENTEAFF
>-|TRBJ2-3|TRBV7-6|-
TGTGCCAGCAGCTCCGACGTATTAGGAGGCACAGATACGCAGTATTTT
CASSSDVLGGTDTQYF
>-|TRBJ1-4|TRBV28|-
TGTGCCAGCAGCCCCGGGACATTAAGTGAAAAACTGTTTTTT
CASSPGTLSEKLFF
>-|TRBJ2-1|TRBV10-3|TRBD1
TGTGCCATCAGGGGACAGGATTACAATGAGCAGTTCTTC
CAIRGQDYNEQFF
>few|TRBJ2-3|TRBV27|-
TGTGCCTGCGGGGACTCCCGATCGCAGTATTTT
CACGDSRSQYF
>-|TRBJ1-5|TRBV2|TRBD1
TGTGCCAGCAGTGCGGACAGGTCTATTGGGCCCCAGCATTTT
CASSADRSIGPQHF
>once|TRBJ2-1|TRBV5-1|-
TGCGCCAGCAGCCTCGGAGGCTCCTACAATGAGCAGTTCTTC
CASSLGGSYNEQFF
>-|TRBJ1-1|TRBV13|-
TGTGCCAGCAGCTTAAACACCGACTTGACGGCTTTCTTT
CASSLNTDLTAFF
>-|TRBJ2-3|TRBV2|TRBD1
TGTGCCAGCAGGTACAGGGGCGGCACAGATACGCAGTATTTT
CASRYRGGTDTQYF